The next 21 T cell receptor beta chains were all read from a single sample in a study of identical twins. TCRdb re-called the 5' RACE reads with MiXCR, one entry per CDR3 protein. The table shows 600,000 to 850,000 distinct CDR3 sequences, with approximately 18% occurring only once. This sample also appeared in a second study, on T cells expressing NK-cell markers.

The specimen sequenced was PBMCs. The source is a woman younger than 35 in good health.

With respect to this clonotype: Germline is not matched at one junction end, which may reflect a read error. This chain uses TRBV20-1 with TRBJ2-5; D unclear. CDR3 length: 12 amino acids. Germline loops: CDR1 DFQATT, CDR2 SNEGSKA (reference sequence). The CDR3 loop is CSALKWQVTQYF. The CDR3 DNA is TGCAGTGCCCTCAAATGGCAAGTGACCCAGTACTTC.

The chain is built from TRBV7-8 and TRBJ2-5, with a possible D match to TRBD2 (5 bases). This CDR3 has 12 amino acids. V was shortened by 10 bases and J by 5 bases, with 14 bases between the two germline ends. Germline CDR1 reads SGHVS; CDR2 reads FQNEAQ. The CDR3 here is CATGDSRETQYF. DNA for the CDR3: TGTGCCACCGGGGATTCGAGGGAGACCCAGTACTTC.

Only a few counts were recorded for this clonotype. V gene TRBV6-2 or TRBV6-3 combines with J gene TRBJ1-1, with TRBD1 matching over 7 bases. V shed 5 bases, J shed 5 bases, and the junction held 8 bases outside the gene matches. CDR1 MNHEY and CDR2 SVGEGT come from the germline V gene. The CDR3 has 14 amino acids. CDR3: CASSNRQGVTEAFF. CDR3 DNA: TGTGCCAGCAGTAACAGACAGGGTGTAACTGAAGCTTTCTTT.

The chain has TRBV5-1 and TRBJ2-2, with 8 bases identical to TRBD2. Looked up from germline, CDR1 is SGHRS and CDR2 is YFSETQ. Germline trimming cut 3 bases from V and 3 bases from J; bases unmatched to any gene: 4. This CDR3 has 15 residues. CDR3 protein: CASSSGLGDTGELFF. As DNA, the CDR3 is TGCGCCAGCAGCTCGGGACTAGGGGACACCGGGGAGCTGTTTTTT.

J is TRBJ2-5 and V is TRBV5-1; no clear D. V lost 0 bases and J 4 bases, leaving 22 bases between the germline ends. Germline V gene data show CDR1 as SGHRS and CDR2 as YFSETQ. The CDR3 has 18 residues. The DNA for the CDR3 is TGCGCCAGCAGCTTGGGGGCTTTCGCGGCAGGCGTCGGAGAGACCCAGTACTTC. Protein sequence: CASSLGAFAAGVGETQYF.

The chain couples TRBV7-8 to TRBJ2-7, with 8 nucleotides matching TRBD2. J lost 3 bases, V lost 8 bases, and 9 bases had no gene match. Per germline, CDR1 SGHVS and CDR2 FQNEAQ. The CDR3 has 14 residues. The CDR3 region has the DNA TGTGCCAGCGGCCCCGGGACTAGTCGCTACGAGCAGTACTTC. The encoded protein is CASGPGTSRYEQYF.

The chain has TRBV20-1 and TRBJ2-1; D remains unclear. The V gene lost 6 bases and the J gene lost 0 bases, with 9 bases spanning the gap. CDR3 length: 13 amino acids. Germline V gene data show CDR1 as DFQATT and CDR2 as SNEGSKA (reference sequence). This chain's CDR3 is CSAGRSSYNEQFF. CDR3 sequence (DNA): TGCAGTGCCGGGCGGAGCTCCTACAATGAGCAGTTCTTC.

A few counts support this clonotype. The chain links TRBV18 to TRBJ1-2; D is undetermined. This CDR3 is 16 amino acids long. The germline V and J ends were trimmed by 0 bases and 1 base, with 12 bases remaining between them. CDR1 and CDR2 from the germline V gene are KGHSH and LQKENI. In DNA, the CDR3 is TGTGCCAGCTCACCACCGGTCCAGCCCATTAACTATGGCTACACCTTC. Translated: CASSPPVQPINYGYTF.

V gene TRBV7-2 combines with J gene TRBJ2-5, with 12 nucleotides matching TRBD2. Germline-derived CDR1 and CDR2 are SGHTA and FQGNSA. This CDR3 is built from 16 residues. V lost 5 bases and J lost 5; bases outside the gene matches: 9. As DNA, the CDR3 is TGTGCCAGCAGCGTGGCGACTAGCGGGGGCCGGGAGACCCAGTACTTC. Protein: CASSVATSGGRETQYF.

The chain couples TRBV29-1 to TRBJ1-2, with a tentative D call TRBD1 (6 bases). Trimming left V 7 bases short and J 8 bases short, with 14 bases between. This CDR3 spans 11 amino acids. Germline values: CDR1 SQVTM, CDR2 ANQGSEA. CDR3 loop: CSARRGFGYTF. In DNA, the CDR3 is TGCAGCGCCCGAAGGGGGTTCGGCTACACCTTC. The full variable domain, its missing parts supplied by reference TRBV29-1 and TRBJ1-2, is SAVISQKPSRDICQRGTSLTIQCQVDSQVTMMFWYRQQPGQSLTLIATANQGSEATYESGFVIDKFPISRPNLTFSTLTVSNMSPEDSSIYLCSARRGFGYTFGSGTRLTVV.

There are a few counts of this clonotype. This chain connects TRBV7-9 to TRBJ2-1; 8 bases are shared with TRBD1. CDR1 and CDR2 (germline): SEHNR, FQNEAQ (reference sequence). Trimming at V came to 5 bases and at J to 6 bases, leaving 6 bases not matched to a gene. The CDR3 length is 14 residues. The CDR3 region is CASSPQQGVNEQFF. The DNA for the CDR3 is TGTGCCAGCAGCCCTCAACAGGGGGTCAATGAGCAGTTCTTC.

The CDR3 coding sequence is TGCAGCGTTGATCTGGGGGACAGGGGTTACGAGCAGTACTTC. Encoded protein: CSVDLGDRGYEQYF. V usage is TRBV29-1 and J usage is TRBJ2-7, with 10 bases identical to TRBD1. The CDR3 is 14 residues long. Trimming removed 3 bases from V and 4 bases from J; junction bases left unmatched: 6. Germline V gene sequence: CDR1 SQVTM, CDR2 ANQGSEA.

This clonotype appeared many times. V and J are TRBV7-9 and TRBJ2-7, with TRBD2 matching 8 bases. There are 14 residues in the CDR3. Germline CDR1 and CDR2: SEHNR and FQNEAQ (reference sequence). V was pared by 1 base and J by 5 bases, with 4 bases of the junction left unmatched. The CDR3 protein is CASSLELAGDEQYF. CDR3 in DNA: TGTGCCAGCAGCTTAGAGCTAGCGGGTGACGAGCAGTACTTC. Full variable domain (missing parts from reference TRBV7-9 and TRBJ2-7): DTGVSQNPRHKITKRGQNVTFRCDPISEHNRLYWYRQTLGQGPEFLTYFQNEAQLEKSRLLSDRFSAERPKGSFSTLEIQRTEQGDSAMYLCASSLELAGDEQYFGPGTRLTVT.

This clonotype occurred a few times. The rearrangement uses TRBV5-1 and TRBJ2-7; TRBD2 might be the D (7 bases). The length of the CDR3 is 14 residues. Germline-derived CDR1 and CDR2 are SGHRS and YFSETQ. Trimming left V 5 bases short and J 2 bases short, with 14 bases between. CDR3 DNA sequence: TGCGCCAGCAGAGGGGGGGGAGGAACCTACGAGCAGTACTTC. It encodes CASRGGGGTYEQYF.

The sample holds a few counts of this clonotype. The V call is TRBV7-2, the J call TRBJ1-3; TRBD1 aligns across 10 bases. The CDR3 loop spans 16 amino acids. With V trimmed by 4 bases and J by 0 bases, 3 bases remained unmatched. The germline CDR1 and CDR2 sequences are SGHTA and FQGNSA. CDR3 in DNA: TGTGCCAGCAGCTATTGGACAGGGGGCTCTGGAAACACCATATATTTT. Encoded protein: CASSYWTGGSGNTIYF.

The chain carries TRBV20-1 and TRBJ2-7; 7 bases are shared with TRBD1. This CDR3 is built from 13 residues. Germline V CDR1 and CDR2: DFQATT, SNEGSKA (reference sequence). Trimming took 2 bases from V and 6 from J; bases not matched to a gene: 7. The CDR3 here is CSARNRGRGEQYF. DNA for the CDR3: TGCAGTGCTAGAAATAGGGGGCGCGGCGAGCAGTACTTC.

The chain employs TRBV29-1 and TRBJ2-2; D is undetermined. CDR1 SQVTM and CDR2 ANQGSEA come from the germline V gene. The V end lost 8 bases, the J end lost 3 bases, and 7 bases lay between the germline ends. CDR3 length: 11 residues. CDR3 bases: TGCAGCTGTGTTTACACCGGGGAGCTGTTTTTT. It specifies CSCVYTGELFF.

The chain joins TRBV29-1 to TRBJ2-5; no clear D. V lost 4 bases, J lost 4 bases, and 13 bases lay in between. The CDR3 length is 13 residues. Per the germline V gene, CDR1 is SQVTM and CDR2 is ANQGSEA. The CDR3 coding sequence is TGCAGCGTTGCAGCCCCGGACCGAGAGACCCAGTACTTC. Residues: CSVAAPDRETQYF.

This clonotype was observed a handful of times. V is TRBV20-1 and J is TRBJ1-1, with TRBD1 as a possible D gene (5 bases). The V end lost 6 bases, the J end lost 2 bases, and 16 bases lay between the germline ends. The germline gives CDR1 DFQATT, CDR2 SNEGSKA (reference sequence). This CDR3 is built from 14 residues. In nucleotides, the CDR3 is TGCAGTGCCCAGAGGACATCAGGTAACACTGAAGCTTTCTTT. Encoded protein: CSAQRTSGNTEAFF.

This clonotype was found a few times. The CDR3 bases are TGTGCCAGCAGCTTCCCGGGACAGGGCAGCACAGATACGCAGTATTTT. Amino acid sequence: CASSFPGQGSTDTQYF. The V gene is TRBV2, the J gene TRBJ2-3, with 9 bases lining up with TRBD1. Germline assignment: CDR1 SNHLY and CDR2 FYNNEI. The CDR3 extends over 16 amino acids. The J segment lost 0 bases and the V segment lost 6 bases, leaving 7 bases of the junction unmatched.

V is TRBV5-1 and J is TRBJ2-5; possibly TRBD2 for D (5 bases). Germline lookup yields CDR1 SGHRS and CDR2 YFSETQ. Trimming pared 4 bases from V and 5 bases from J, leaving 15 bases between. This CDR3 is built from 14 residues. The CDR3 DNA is TGCGCCAGCAGCATCCAGAGGGCTTGGGAGACCCAGTACTTC. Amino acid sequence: CASSIQRAWETQYF. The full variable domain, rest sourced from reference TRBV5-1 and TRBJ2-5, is KAGVTQTPRYLIKTRGQQVTLSCSPISGHRSVSWYQQTPGQGLQFLFEYFSETQRNKGNFPGRFSGRQFSNSRSEMNVSTLELGDSALYLCASSIQRAWETQYFGPGTRLLVL.